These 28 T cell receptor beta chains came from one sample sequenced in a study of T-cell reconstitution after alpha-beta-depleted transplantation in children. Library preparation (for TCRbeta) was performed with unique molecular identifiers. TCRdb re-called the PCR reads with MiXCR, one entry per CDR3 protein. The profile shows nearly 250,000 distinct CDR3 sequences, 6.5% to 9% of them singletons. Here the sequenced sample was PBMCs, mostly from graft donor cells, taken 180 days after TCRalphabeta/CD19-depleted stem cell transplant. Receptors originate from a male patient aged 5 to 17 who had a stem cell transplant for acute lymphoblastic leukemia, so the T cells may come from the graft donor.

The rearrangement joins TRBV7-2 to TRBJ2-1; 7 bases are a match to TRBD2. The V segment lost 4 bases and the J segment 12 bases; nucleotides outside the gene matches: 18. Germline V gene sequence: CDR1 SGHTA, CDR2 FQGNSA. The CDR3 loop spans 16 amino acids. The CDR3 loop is CASSSLVSSGFPGQFF. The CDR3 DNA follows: TGTGCCAGCAGCTCCTTAGTATCTAGCGGTTTCCCCGGGCAGTTCTTC.

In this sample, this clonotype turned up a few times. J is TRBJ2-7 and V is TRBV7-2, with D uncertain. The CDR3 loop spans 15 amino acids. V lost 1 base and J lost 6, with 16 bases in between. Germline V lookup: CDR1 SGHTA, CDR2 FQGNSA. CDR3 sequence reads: CASSLDEWVWREQYF. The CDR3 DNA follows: TGTGCCAGCAGCTTAGATGAGTGGGTATGGCGCGAGCAGTACTTC.

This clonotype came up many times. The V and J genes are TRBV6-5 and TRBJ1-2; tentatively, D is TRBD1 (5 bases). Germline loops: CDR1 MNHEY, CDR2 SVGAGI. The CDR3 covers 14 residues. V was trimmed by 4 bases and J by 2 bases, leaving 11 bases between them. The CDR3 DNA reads TGTGCCAGCAGTTGCTGCTGGGGGAACTATGGCTACACCTTC. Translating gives CASSCCWGNYGYTF.

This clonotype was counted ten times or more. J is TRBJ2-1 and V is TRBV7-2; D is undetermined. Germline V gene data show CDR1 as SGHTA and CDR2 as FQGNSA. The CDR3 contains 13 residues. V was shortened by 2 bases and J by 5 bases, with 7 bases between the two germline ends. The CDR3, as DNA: TGTGCCAGCAGCTTATTACCGCACAATGAGCAGTTCTTC. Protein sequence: CASSLLPHNEQFF. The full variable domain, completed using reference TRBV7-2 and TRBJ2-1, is GAGVSQSPSNKVTEKGKDVELRCDPISGHTALYWYRQSLGQGLEFLIYFQGNSAPDKSGLPSDRFSAERTGGSVSTLTIQRTQQEDSAVYLCASSLLPHNEQFFGPGTRLTVL.

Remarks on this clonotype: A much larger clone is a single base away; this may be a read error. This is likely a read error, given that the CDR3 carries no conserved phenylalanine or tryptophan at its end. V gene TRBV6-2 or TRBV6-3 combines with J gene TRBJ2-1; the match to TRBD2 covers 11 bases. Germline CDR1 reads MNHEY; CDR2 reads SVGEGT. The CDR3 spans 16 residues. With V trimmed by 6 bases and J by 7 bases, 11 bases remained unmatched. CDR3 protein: CASSRLLAGGQNEQFC. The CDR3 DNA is TGTGCCAGCAGCCGCCTTTTAGCGGGAGGGCAGAATGAGCAGTTCTGC.

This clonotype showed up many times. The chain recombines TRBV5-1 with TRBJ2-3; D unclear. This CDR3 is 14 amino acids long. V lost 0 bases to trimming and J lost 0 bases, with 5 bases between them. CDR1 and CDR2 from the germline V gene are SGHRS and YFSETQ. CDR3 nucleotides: TGCGCCAGCAGCTTGGCGGCAAGCACAGATACGCAGTATTTT. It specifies CASSLAASTDTQYF.

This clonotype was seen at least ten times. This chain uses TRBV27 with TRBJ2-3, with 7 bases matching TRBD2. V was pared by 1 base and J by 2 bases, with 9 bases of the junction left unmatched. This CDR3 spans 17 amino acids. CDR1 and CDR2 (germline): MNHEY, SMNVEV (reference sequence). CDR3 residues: CASSLYWGGGITDTQYF. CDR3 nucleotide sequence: TGTGCCAGCAGTTTATATTGGGGGGGAGGGATCACAGATACGCAGTATTTT.

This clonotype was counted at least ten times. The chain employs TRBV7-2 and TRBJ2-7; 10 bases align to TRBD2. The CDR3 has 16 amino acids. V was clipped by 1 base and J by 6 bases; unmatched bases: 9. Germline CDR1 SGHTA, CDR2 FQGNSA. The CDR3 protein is CASSLVPVAGGGEQYF. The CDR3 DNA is TGTGCCAGCAGCTTAGTCCCCGTAGCGGGGGGTGGCGAGCAGTACTTC.

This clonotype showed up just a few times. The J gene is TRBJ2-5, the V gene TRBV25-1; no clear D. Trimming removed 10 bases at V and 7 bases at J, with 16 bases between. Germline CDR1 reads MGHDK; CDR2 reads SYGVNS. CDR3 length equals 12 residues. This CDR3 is CAIRPDSGTQYF. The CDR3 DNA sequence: TGTGCCATCCGCCCCGATTCAGGGACCCAGTACTTC.

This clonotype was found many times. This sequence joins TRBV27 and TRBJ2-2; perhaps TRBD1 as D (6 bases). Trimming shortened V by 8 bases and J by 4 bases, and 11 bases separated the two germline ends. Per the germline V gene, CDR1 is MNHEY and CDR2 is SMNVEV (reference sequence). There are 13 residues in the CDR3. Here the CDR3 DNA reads TGTGCCAGCCATCAGGGGAGCACCGGGGAGCTGTTTTTT. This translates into CASHQGSTGELFF.

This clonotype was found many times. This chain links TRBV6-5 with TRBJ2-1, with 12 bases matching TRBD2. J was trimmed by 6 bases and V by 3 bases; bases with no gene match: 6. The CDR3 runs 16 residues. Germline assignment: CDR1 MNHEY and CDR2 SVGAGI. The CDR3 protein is CASSYLAGGPSNEQFF. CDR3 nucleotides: TGTGCCAGCAGTTATCTAGCGGGAGGGCCCAGCAATGAGCAGTTCTTC.

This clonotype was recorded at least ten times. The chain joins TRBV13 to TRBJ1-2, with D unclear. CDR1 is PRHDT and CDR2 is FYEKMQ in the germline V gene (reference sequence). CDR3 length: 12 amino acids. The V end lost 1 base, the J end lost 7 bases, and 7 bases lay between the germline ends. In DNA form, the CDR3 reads TGTGCCAGCAGCTTAGTGCGGGGTGGCTACACCTTC. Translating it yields CASSLVRGGYTF.

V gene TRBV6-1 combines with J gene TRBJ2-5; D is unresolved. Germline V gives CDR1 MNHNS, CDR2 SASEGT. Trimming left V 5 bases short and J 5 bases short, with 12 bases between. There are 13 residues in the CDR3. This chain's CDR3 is CASSPRYGETQYF. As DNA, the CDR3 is TGTGCCAGCAGTCCGCGGTATGGGGAGACCCAGTACTTC.

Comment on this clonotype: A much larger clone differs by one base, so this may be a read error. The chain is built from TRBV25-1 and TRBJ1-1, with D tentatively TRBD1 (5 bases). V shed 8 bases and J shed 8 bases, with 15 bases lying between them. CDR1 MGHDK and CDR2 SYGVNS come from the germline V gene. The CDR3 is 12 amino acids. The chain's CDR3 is CASQCRGEEAFF. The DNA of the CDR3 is TGTGCCAGCCAGTGTAGGGGAGAAGAAGCTTTCTTT.

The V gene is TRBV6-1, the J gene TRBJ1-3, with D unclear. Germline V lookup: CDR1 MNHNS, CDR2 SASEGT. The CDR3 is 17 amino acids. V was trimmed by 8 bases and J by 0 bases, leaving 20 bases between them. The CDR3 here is CASSLWTVASSGNTIYF. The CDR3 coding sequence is TGTGCCAGCTCCCTATGGACGGTTGCTTCCTCTGGAAACACCATATATTTT.

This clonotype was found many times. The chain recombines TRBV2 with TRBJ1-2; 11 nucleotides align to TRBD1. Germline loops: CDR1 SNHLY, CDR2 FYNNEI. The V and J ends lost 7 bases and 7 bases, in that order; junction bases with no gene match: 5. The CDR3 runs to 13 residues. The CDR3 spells CASIQDRGLGYTF. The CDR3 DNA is TGTGCCAGCATCCAGGACAGGGGGCTTGGCTACACCTTC.

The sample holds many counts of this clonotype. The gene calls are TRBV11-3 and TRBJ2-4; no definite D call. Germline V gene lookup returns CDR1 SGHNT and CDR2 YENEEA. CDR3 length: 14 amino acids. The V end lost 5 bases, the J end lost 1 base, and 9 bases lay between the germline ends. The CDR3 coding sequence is TGTGCCAGCAGCCGCCTCGGGGCCAAAAACATTCAGTACTTC. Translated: CASSRLGAKNIQYF.

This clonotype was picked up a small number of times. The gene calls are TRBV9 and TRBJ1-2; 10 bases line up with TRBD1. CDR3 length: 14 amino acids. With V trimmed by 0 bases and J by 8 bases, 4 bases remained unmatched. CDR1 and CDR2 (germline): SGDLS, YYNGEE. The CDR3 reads CASSVGGTGDGYTF. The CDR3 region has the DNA TGTGCCAGCAGCGTAGGGGGGACAGGGGACGGCTACACCTTC.

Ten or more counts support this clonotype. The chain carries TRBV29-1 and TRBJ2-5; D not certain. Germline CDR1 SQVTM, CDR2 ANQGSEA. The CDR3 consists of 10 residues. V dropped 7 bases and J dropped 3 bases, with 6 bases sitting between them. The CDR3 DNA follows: TGCAGCGACAGAGAAGAGACCCAGTACTTC. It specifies CSDREETQYF. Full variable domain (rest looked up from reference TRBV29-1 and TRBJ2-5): SAVISQKPSRDICQRGTSLTIQCQVDSQVTMMFWYRQQPGQSLTLIATANQGSEATYESGFVIDKFPISRPNLTFSTLTVSNMSPEDSSIYLCSDREETQYFGPGTRLLVL.

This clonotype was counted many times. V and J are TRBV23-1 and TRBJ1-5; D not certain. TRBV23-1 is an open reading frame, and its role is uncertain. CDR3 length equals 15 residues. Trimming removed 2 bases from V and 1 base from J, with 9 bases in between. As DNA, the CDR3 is TGCGCCAGCAGTCAAGTCCGATCGAGCAATCAGCCCCAGCATTTT. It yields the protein CASSQVRSSNQPQHF.

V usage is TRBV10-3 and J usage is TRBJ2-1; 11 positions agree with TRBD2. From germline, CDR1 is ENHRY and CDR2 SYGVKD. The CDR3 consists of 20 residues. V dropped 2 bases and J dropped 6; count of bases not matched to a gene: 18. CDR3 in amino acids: CAISEVREVAGGPFSNEQFF. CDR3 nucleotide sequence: TGTGCCATCAGTGAGGTCCGAGAGGTAGCGGGAGGGCCGTTCTCCAATGAGCAGTTCTTC.

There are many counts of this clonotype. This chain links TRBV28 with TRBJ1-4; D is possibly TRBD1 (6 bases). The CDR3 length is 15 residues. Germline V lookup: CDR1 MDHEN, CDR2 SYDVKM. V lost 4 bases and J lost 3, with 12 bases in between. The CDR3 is CASSWGGAANEKLFF. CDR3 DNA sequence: TGTGCCAGCAGTTGGGGGGGCGCGGCTAATGAAAAACTGTTTTTT. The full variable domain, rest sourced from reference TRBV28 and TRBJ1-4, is DVKVTQSSRYLVKRTGEKVFLECVQDMDHENMFWYRQDPGLGLRLIYFSYDVKMKEKGDIPEGYSVSREKKERFSLILESASTNQTSMYLCASSWGGAANEKLFFGSGTQLSVL.

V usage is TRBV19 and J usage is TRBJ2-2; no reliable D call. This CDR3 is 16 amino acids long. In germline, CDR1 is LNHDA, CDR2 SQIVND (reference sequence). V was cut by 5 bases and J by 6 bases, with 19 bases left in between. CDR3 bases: TGTGCCAGTAGTTCCCTTACCTCTTGGGTCCCCGGGGAGCTGTTTTTT. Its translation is CASSSLTSWVPGELFF.

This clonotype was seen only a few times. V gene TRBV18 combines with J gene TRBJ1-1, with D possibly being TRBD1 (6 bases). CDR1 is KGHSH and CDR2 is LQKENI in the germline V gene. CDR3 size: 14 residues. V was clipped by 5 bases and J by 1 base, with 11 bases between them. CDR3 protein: CASSSSDRNTEAFF. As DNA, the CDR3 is TGTGCCAGCTCATCTTCGGACAGGAACACTGAAGCTTTCTTT.

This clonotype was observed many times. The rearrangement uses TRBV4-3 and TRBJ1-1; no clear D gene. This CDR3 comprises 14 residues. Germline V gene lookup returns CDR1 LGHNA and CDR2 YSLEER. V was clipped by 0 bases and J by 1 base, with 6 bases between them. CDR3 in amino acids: CASSQDGGNTEAFF. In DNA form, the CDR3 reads TGCGCCAGCAGCCAAGATGGAGGGAACACTGAAGCTTTCTTT.

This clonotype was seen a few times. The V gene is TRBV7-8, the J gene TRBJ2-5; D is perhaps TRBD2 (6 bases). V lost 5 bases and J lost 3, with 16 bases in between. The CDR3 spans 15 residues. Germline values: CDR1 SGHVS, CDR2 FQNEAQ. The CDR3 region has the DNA TGTGCCAGCAGCCTCCGAGGGGACTCAAAAGAGACCCAGTACTTC. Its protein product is CASSLRGDSKETQYF.

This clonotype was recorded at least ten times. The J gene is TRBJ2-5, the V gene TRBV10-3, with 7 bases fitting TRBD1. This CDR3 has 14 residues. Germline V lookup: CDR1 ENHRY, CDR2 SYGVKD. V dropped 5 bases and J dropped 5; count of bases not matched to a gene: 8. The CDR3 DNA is TGTGCCATCAGTCGGAAAGGGGGCGACGAGACCCAGTACTTC. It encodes CAISRKGGDETQYF.

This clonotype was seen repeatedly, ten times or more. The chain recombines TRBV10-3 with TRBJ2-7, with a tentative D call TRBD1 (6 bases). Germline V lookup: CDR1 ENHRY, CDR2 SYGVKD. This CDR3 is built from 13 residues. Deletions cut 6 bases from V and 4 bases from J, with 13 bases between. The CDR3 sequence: CAIRQGSIYEQYF. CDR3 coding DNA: TGTGCCATCAGGCAGGGGTCGATTTACGAGCAGTACTTC.